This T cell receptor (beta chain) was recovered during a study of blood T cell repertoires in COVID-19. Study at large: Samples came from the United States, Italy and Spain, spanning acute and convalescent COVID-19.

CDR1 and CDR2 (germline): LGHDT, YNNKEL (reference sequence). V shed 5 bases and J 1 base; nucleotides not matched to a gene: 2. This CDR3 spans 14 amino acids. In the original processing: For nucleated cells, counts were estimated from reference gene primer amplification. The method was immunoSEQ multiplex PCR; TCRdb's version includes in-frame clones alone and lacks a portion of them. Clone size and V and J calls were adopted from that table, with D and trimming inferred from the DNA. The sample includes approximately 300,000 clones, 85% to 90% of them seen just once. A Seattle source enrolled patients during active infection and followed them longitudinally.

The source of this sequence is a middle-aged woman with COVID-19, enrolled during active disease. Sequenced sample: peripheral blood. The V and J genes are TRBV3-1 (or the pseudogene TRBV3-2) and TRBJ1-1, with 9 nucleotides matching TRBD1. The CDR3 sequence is CASSAQGANTEAFF. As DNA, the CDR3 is TGTGCCAGCAGCGCACAGGGGGCGAACACTGAAGCTTTCTTT.